The subject of this entry is one TCR beta chain. The entry originates in a study of blood T cell repertoires in COVID-19. In the study overall: The United States, Italy and Spain provided the acute and convalescent COVID-19 samples. PBMCs, B-cell-depleted T cells, or T cells provided the cDNA or gDNA that made up the material.

Here immunoSEQ multiplex PCR was the method, and the copy in TCRdb shows in-frame clones only, minus some. The table lists 80,000 to 100,000 clones, nearly 90% of them singletons, with 3.5% to 5.5% in the top ten. Germline CDR1 and CDR2: MDHEN and SYDVKM. The CDR3 has 15 residues. V gave up 5 bases and J gave up 5 bases, with 16 bases separating them. V gene TRBV28 combines with J gene TRBJ1-3; D may be TRBD1 (6 bases). The clonotype was recovered from a man between 65 and 79 years old with acute or convalescent COVID-19. Source material: peripheral blood. The CDR3 region has the DNA TGTGCCAGCAGTAGCCGCAGGGGATCAAGAAACACCATATATTTT. This gives the protein CASSSRRGSRNTIYF.